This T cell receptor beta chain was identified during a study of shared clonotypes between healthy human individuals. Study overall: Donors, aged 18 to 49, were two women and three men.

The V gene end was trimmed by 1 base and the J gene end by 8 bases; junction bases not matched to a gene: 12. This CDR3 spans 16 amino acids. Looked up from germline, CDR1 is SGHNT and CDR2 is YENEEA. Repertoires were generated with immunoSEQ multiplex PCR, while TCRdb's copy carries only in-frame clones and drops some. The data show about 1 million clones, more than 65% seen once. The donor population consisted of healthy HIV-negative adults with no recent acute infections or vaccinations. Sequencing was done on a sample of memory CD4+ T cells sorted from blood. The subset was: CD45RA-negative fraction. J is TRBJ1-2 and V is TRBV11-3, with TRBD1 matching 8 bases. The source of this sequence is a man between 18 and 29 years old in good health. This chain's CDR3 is CASSLGGQGRGEGYTF. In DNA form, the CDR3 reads TGTGCCAGCAGCTTAGGCGGACAGGGAAGGGGAGAGGGCTACACCTTC.